These T cell receptor beta chains were read from a single sample in a study of T cells in Graves' hyperthyroidism and ophthalmopathy. TCRdb re-analysed the multiplex PCR reads in MiXCR, keeping a single row per CDR3 protein. Altogether about 420,000 distinct CDR3 sequences are present, roughly 13% being singletons, with the ten largest covering 5% to 6%. Sequencing was done on a sample of blood. Receptor source: a woman aged 18-35 years with Graves' hyperthyroidism. CDR3s include the opening cysteine and the closing phenylalanine or tryptophan. D genes are given only for firm matches. Rows may omit the clone size; those that give it use once, few, many or a size class.

clone_size d_call j_call v_call cdr3_aa cdr3_nt
few TRBD2 TRBJ2-1 TRBV15 CATSSTLAGALQFNEQFF TGTGCCACCAGCAGTACACTAGCGGGAGCCCTTCAGTTCAATGAGCAGTTCTTC
- TRBD2 TRBJ2-5 TRBV7-2 CASSRETSVGTQYF TGTGCCAGCAGCAGAGAGACTAGCGTAGGGACCCAGTACTTC
many - TRBJ2-3 TRBV29-1 CSVNTQYF TGCAGCGTAAATACGCAGTATTTT
many - TRBJ2-7 TRBV5-1 CASSTGQQYEQYF TGCGCCAGCAGCACCGGACAGCAGTACGAGCAGTACTTC
- - TRBJ2-3 TRBV7-8 CASSLWSGRTDTQYF TGTGCCAGCAGCTTGTGGAGTGGGAGGACAGATACGCAGTATTTT
few TRBD1 TRBJ1-2 TRBV6-1 CASRGQGAYGYTF TGTGCCAGCAGAGGGCAGGGGGCCTATGGCTACACCTTC
many TRBD1 TRBJ1-1 TRBV10-3 CAIRQGNTEAFF TGTGCCATCCGACAGGGGAACACTGAAGCTTTCTTT
many TRBD2 TRBJ2-7 TRBV20-1 CSAREREYEQYF TGCAGTGCTAGAGAGCGGGAGTACGAGCAGTACTTC
- - TRBJ2-2 TRBV5-1 CASSSDPGKNTGELFF TGCGCCAGCAGCTCCGACCCCGGGAAAAACACCGGGGAGCTGTTTTTT
many - TRBJ2-7 TRBV12-3/TRBV12-4 CASRGSGYEQYF TGTGCCAGCAGGGGATCCGGGTACGAGCAGTACTTC
many - TRBJ2-4 TRBV2 CASSEALGGVYIQYF TGTGCCAGCAGTGAAGCGCTGGGCGGGGTGTACATTCAGTACTTC
many - TRBJ1-6 TRBV6-1 CASSDGVAGSPLHF TGTGCCAGCAGTGACGGAGTTGCAGGTTCACCCCTCCACTTT
many TRBD1 TRBJ2-5 TRBV6-1 CASSGQGEGTQYF TGTGCCAGCAGCGGACAGGGCGAAGGGACCCAGTACTTC
few TRBD1 TRBJ2-7 TRBV20-1 CSARSTGGVGYEQYF TGCAGTGCTAGATCCACAGGGGGCGTGGGGTACGAGCAGTACTTC
many - TRBJ1-2 TRBV28 CASSLLPGQTNYGYTF TGTGCCAGCAGTTTGTTACCGGGACAAACTAACTATGGCTACACCTTC
- TRBD2 TRBJ2-2 TRBV9 CASSPGVRGRPGGRTGELFF TGTGCCAGCAGCCCCGGAGTTCGCGGGAGGCCCGGGGGTAGGACCGGGGAGCTGTTTTTT
- TRBD2 TRBJ2-3 TRBV20-1 CSAPSGSSTDTQYF TGCAGTGCTCCGAGCGGGAGTAGCACAGATACGCAGTATTTT
many - TRBJ1-1 TRBV6-1 CASRGLSLNTEAFF TGTGCCAGCAGAGGCCTGAGCCTGAACACTGAAGCTTTCTTT
few - TRBJ2-5 TRBV20-1 CSARGQIQEPQYF TGCAGTGCTAGAGGACAGATTCAAGAGCCCCAGTACTTC
- TRBD2 TRBJ2-1 TRBV27 CASSTNDPTTSGGEQFF TGTGCCAGCAGTACCAACGATCCTACGACTAGCGGGGGGGAGCAGTTCTTC
many - TRBJ1-1 TRBV28 CASSPPPGREAFF TGTGCCAGCAGTCCCCCTCCGGGCAGAGAAGCTTTCTTT
many TRBD1 TRBJ1-2 TRBV30 CAWNPWRAGGLAGYTF TGTGCCTGGAATCCATGGCGGGCAGGGGGTCTCGCTGGCTACACCTTC
- TRBD2 TRBJ2-7 TRBV4-2 CASSQEGSGVAYEQYF TGTGCCAGCAGCCAAGAGGGGAGCGGGGTTGCCTACGAGCAGTACTTC
many - TRBJ2-5 TRBV30 CAWTRDPQETQYF TGTGCCTGGACCAGGGACCCCCAAGAGACCCAGTACTTC
- - TRBJ2-1 TRBV19 CASSIAQTEQFF TGTGCCAGTAGTATAGCACAAACTGAGCAGTTCTTC
many - TRBJ1-1 TRBV19 CASSMAGAYAEAFF TGTGCCAGTAGTATGGCAGGGGCATACGCTGAAGCTTTCTTT
- - TRBJ1-5 TRBV12-3/TRBV12-4 CASSNLGGSSQPQHF TGTGCCAGCAGTAACCTCGGGGGCAGCAGTCAGCCCCAGCATTTT
- TRBD1 TRBJ1-2 TRBV5-5 CASSLGAGGHGYTF TGTGCCAGCAGCTTGGGGGCAGGGGGGCATGGCTACACCTTC
- - TRBJ2-7 TRBV28 CASSSPGRYYEQYF TGTGCCAGCAGTTCCCCCGGACGCTACTACGAGCAGTACTTC
many TRBD2 TRBJ2-3 TRBV4-1 CASSQDLAGGEDTQYF TGCGCCAGCAGCCAAGACCTCGCGGGAGGAGAAGATACGCAGTATTTT
- - TRBJ2-7 TRBV30 CAWSVPGRGSYEQYF TGTGCCTGGAGTGTACCGGGTCGCGGCTCCTACGAGCAGTACTTC
many TRBD2 TRBJ2-3 TRBV20-1 CSATHPASGTTDTQYF TGCAGTGCAACACATCCAGCTAGCGGGACCACAGATACGCAGTATTTT
few - TRBJ1-5 TRBV20-1 CSARDGGENQPQHF TGCAGTGCTAGAGATGGGGGGGAAAATCAGCCCCAGCATTTT
- - TRBJ1-4 TRBV5-6 CASTLGLGNEKLFF TGTGCCAGCACCTTGGGGTTGGGTAATGAAAAACTGTTTTTT
many - TRBJ2-7 TRBV7-9 CASSRGSSYEQYF TGTGCCAGCAGCCGGGGGTCCTCCTACGAGCAGTACTTC
many - TRBJ2-7 TRBV11-2 CASSLGVGSEQYF TGTGCCAGCAGCTTAGGGGTAGGGAGCGAGCAGTACTTC
- TRBD2 TRBJ2-7 TRBV9 CASSFAGLAGDEQYF TGTGCCAGCAGCTTCGCGGGACTAGCGGGAGACGAGCAGTACTTC
- - TRBJ2-3 TRBV20-1 CSAPPRGITDTQYF TGCAGTGCCCCCCCCAGGGGTATCACAGATACGCAGTATTTT
many TRBD2 TRBJ2-3 TRBV7-9 CASSLGLAGATQYF TGTGCCAGCAGCTTAGGACTAGCGGGAGCTACGCAGTATTTT
many - TRBJ1-2 TRBV7-3 CASSFNGGRGYTF TGTGCCAGCAGCTTCAACGGGGGGCGCGGCTACACCTTC
many - TRBJ1-1 TRBV29-1 CSAGENTEAFF TGCAGCGCGGGGGAGAACACTGAAGCTTTCTTT
once TRBD2 TRBJ2-7 TRBV2 CASRKGLAGEYEQYF TGTGCCAGCAGAAAAGGACTAGCGGGAGAATACGAGCAGTACTTC
many - TRBJ1-2 TRBV4-1 CASSHRDQGSGYTF TGCGCCAGCAGCCACCGGGACCAGGGATCTGGCTACACCTTC
many - TRBJ2-7 TRBV4-3 CASSQVGIAMVSEQYF TGCGCCAGCAGCCAAGTGGGGATAGCGATGGTGAGCGAGCAGTACTTC
many TRBD1 TRBJ1-2 TRBV5-1 CASNPDRVSGYTF TGCGCCAGCAATCCGGACAGGGTCTCTGGCTACACCTTC
- - TRBJ2-4 TRBV4-2 CASSQGTQGLRLTDIQYF TGTGCCAGCAGCCAAGGAACCCAGGGCTTGAGACTAACGGACATTCAGTACTTC
many - TRBJ2-1 TRBV6-6 CASSYGRTYNEQFF TGTGCCAGCAGTTACGGACGGACCTACAATGAGCAGTTCTTC
- - TRBJ2-5 TRBV19 CASSIGAKETQYF TGTGCCAGTAGTATTGGGGCAAAAGAGACCCAGTACTTC
many - TRBJ2-5 TRBV30 CAWDKQGRETQYF TGTGCCTGGGACAAACAGGGAAGAGAGACCCAGTACTTC
many - TRBJ1-1 TRBV29-1 CSVGGRVAEAFF TGCAGCGTTGGCGGAAGGGTCGCTGAAGCTTTCTTT
few TRBD1 TRBJ2-7 TRBV9 CASSAGQGGEQYF TGTGCCAGCAGCGCCGGACAGGGAGGCGAGCAGTACTTC